A selection of T cell receptor beta chains follows, all from one sample in a study of blood T cell repertoires in COVID-19. Here immunoSEQ multiplex PCR was the method, and the copy in TCRdb shows in-frame clones only, minus some. This table has under 300,000 clones, more than 60% appearing once. Sample: peripheral blood. The receptor set was obtained from a middle-aged woman with active or convalescent COVID-19. Each CDR3 is given with its conserved first and last residue. Fields, in order: V gene, J gene, CDR3 protein.

TRBV7-9	TRBJ1-3	CASSLRTGRGNTIYF
TRBV7-8	TRBJ1-1	CASSLAPGGSTEAFF
TRBV6-5	TRBJ2-3	CASSPSGGEFDTQYF
TRBV28	TRBJ2-1	CASSPTYNEQFF
TRBV6-5	TRBJ1-6	CASSYSTGANSPLHF
TRBV3-1/TRBV3-2	TRBJ1-1	CASSPFGDTEAFF
TRBV5-1	TRBJ2-3	CASSFGGGAADTQYF
TRBV12-5	TRBJ2-1	CASGLVPGLGSSYNEQFF
TRBV19	TRBJ2-3	CASWDRNPTDTQYF
TRBV10-3	TRBJ2-5	CAIRGGETQYF
TRBV29-1	TRBJ1-2	CSVEDFSGQGRRGYTF
TRBV10-3	TRBJ2-1	CAISESTGQGWNEQFF
TRBV18	TRBJ2-7	CASSPPPGNSYEQYF
TRBV11-2	TRBJ1-1	CASSLGGGGTEAFF
TRBV5-1	TRBJ2-3	CASSWGTSGTTQYF
TRBV12-3/TRBV12-4	TRBJ1-2	CASSPGGVGGYTF
TRBV3-1/TRBV3-2	TRBJ1-3	CASSQHRTSGNTIYF
TRBV10-2	TRBJ1-1	CASRAGNTEAFF
TRBV28	TRBJ1-1	CASSPGGMNTEAFF
TRBV9	TRBJ1-5	CASSVGGTQNQPQHF
TRBV7-9	TRBJ2-2	CASSPVANTGELFF
TRBV5-4	TRBJ1-3	CASSLDDILGTIYF
TRBV11-2	TRBJ1-4	CASSLNGDMTTNEKLFF
TRBV20-1	TRBJ1-1	CSASNRGQSTEAFF
TRBV3-1/TRBV3-2	TRBJ2-5	CASSRLEETQYF
TRBV28	TRBJ1-6	CASNPGGRSPLHF
TRBV10-3	TRBJ2-5	CAISESGDRRTQYF
TRBV12-3/TRBV12-4	TRBJ1-1	CASSLLAAGAFF
TRBV7-9	TRBJ2-2	CASRSPPANTGELFF
TRBV20-1	TRBJ2-7	CSASDSGVGWQYF
TRBV18	TRBJ2-5	CASSPLPGSETQYF
TRBV5-6	TRBJ1-5	CASSSGTGDNQPQHF
TRBV30	TRBJ2-5	CAWDPAGGETQYF